Listed below are T cell receptor beta chains from one sample, sequenced in a study of cytomegalovirus exposure and HLA in healthy donors. TCRdb keeps only in-frame clones here, not all; method: immunoSEQ multiplex PCR. The data show 70,000 to 85,000 clones, 63% seen once. The sequenced sample was PBMCs. These receptors were obtained from a man aged 30 to 39 in good health and CMV-seropositive. CDR3s include the opening cysteine and the closing phenylalanine or tryptophan. The D gene is left open where the match is weak. The size of a clone is reported for some rows only, either as once, few or many, or as a class for expanded clones.

J	V	D	size	CDR3	DNA
TRBJ1-2	TRBV6-5	TRBD1	-	CASSSPRTGDGYTF	TGTGCCAGCAGTTCCCCCCGGACAGGAGATGGCTACACCTTC
TRBJ1-1	TRBV19	-	-	CASSIWYQGNTEAFF	TGTGCCAGTAGTATATGGTATCAGGGTAACACTGAAGCTTTCTTT
TRBJ1-6	TRBV4-1	TRBD1	-	CASSQDTHGTGDSPLHF	TGCGCCAGCAGCCAAGATACACACGGGACAGGGGATTCACCCCTCCACTTT
TRBJ2-7	TRBV13	TRBD2	once	CASSLESGGSYEQYF	TGTGCCAGCAGCTTAGAAAGCGGGGGGTCCTACGAGCAGTACTTC
TRBJ2-2	TRBV5-1	-	-	CASTGVARNTGELFF	TGCGCCAGCACCGGCGTAGCGCGAAACACCGGGGAGCTGTTTTTT
TRBJ1-2	TRBV27	-	-	CATATSGGGGGYGYTF	TGTGCCACCGCAACCTCCGGGGGCGGGGGAGGATATGGCTACACCTTC
TRBJ2-2	TRBV7-6	TRBD2	-	CASSLPGGAYTGELFF	TGTGCCAGCAGCTTACCCGGGGGGGCTTACACCGGGGAGCTGTTTTTT
TRBJ2-3	TRBV11-1	-	-	CASSSAATHTDTQYF	TGTGCCAGCAGCTCAGCGGCGACACACACAGATACGCAGTATTTT
TRBJ2-1	TRBV15	-	once	CATSRTQISHRDEQFF	TGTGCCACCAGCAGAACCCAAATATCGCACAGGGATGAGCAGTTCTTC
TRBJ1-1	TRBV27	TRBD1	-	CASRPGTARTTEAFF	TGTGCCAGCAGACCGGGGACAGCTCGCACCACTGAAGCTTTCTTT
TRBJ2-7	TRBV4-2	TRBD2	medium-sized	CASSHPTTSGSYEQYF	TGTGCCAGCAGCCATCCAACGACTAGCGGATCCTACGAGCAGTACTTC
TRBJ1-2	TRBV27	TRBD1	-	CASRDRGLFGYTF	TGTGCCAGCAGAGACAGGGGGCTTTTTGGCTACACCTTC
TRBJ2-5	TRBV6-1	TRBD1	-	CASSARQGGETQYF	TGTGCCAGCAGTGCTCGACAGGGGGGGGAGACCCAGTACTTC
TRBJ2-2	TRBV29-1	TRBD2	-	CSVGGGRATGELFF	TGCAGCGTTGGGGGCGGGAGGGCCACCGGGGAGCTGTTTTTT
TRBJ2-3	TRBV12-5	-	-	CASGSGGSTDTQYF	TGTGCTAGTGGTTCTGGGGGGAGCACAGATACGCAGTATTTT
TRBJ2-1	TRBV21-1	-	few	CASSKAGASGRARNEQFF	TGTGCCAGCAGCAAAGCCGGGGCTAGCGGGAGGGCCCGCAATGAGCAGTTCTTC
TRBJ2-5	TRBV9	-	few	CASSVDPRRGQETQYF	TGTGCCAGCAGCGTAGACCCCAGGCGAGGGCAAGAGACCCAGTACTTC
TRBJ2-6	TRBV15	-	-	CATSPLAAGANVLTF	TGTGCCACCAGCCCTTTAGCGGCTGGGGCCAACGTCCTGACTTTC
TRBJ2-1	TRBV5-1	-	few	CASSPLGLAGGSYNEQFF	TGCGCCAGCAGCCCCCTGGGTCTGGCGGGCGGTAGCTACAATGAGCAGTTCTTC
TRBJ1-6	TRBV19	TRBD1	-	CASSITGVESPLHF	TGTGCCAGTAGTATAACAGGGGTAGAATCACCCCTCCACTTT
TRBJ2-7	TRBV5-6	-	-	CASRSGRDYEQYF	TGTGCCAGCAGATCCGGACGGGACTACGAGCAGTACTTC
TRBJ1-5	TRBV19	-	-	CASSMSGLPSNQPQHF	TGTGCCAGTAGTATGTCAGGACTGCCTAGCAATCAGCCCCAGCATTTT